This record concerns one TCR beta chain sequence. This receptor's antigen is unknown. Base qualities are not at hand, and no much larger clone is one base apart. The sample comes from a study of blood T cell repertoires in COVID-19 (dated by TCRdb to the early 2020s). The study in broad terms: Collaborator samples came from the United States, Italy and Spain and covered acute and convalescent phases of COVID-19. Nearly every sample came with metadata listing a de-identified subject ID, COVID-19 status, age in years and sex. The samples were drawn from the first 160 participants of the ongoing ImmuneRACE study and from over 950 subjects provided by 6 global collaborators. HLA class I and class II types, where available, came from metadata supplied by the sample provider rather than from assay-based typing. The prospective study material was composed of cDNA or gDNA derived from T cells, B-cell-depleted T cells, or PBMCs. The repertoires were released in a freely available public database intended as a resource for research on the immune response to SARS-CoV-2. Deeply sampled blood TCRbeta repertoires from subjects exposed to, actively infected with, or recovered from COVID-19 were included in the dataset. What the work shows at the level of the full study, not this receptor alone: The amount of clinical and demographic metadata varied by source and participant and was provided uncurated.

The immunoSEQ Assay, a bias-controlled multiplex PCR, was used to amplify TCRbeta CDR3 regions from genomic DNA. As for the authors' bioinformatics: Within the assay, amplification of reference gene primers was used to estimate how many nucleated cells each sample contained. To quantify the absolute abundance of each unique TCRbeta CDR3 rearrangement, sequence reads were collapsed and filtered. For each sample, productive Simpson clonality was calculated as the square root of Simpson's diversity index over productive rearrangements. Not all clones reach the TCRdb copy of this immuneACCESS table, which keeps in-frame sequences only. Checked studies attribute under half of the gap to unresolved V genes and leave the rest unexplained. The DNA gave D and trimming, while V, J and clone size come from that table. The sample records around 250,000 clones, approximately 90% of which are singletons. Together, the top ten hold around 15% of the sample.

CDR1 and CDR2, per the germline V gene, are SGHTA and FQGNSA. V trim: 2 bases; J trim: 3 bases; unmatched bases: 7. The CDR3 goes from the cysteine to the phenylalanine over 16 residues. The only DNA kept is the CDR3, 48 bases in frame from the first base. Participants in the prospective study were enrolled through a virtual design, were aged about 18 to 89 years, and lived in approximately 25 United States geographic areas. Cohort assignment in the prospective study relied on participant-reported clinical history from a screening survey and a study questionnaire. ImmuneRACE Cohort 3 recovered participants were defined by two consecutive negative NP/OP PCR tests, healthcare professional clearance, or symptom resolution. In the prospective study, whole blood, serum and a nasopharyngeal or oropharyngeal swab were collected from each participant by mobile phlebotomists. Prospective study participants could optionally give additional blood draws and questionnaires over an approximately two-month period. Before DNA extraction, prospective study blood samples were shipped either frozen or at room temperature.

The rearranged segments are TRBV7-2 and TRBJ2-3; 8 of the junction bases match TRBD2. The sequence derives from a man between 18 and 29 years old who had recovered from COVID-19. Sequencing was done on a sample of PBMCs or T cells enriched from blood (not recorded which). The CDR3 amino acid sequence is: CASSLYQRESTDTQYF. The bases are TGTGCCAGCAGCTTATACCAGCGGGAGAGTACAGATACGCAGTATTTT.